This T cell receptor (beta chain) was found in a study of human T cells and chemical hapten exposure. Using its own MiXCR run on the RACE reads, TCRdb lists one record per CDR3 protein. The sample records some 39,000 distinct CDR3 sequences, around 7.6% being singletons. The time point was: pre-sensitization, week 0. This sample's treatment: therapeutic diphenylcyclopropenone sensitization with weekly scalp DPC. This clonotype has ten or more counts. What it recognizes is unknown. Notes on the study in general: After DPC sensitization, TCRs above 1 in 1000 frequency showed no change.

CDR1 is SGHRS and CDR2 is YFSETQ in the germline V gene. The CDR3 contains 15 residues. With V trimmed by 4 bases and J by 8 bases, 6 bases remained unmatched. This rearrangement joins TRBV5-1 to TRBJ2-1; 13 bases agree with TRBD2. The sequence derives from a woman in her forties or fifties with alopecia areata. Some clones in this sample may be carry-over from other donors' samples. The specimen was whole blood, collected in connection with sensitization to the hapten diphenylcyclopropenone (DPC). The CDR3 nucleotides read TGCGCCAGCAGCCTTGGACTAGCGGGAGTCCATGAGCAGTTCTTC. Protein sequence: CASSLGLAGVHEQFF.